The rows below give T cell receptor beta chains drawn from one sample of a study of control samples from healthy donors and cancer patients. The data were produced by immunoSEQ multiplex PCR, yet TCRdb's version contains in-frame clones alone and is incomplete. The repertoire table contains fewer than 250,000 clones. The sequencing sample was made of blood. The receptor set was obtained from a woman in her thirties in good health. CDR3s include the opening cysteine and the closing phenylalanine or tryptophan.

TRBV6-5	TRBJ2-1	CASSLTSGGAYEQFF
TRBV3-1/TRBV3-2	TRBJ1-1	CASSQGRPSNAFF
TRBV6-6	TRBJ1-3	CASSGTAGGNTIYF
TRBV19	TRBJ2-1	CASSLSGLLNEQFF
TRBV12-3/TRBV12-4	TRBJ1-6	CASRTTGSSPLHF
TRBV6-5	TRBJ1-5	CASTIGTGVQPQHF
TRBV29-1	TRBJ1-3	CSVDTGGNTIYF
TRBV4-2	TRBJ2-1	CASSQDRVSYNEQFF
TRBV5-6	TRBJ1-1	CASSLGGQVNTEAFF
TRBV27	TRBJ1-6	CASSLSGSRSYNSPLHF
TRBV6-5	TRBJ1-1	CAHRGAEAFF
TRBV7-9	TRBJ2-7	CASSHSGTLSYEQYF
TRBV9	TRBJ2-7	CASSPGDRVSYEQYF
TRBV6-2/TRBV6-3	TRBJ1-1	CASSYGQPNTEAFF
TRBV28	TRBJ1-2	CASSLAGYGYTF
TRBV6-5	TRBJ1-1	CASSKRGGEAFF
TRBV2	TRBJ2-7	CASGGGPGDEQYF
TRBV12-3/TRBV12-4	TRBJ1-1	CASSQGASTEAFF
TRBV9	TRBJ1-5	CASSVGTANQPQHF
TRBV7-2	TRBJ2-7	CASSASYEQYF
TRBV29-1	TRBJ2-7	CSVEGFLGGPSYEQYF
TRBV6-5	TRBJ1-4	CASRPDRVNEKLFF
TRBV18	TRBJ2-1	CASSRDRVNNEQFF
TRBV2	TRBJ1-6	CARSGQGFSPLHF
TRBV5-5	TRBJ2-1	CASSLWGHGPEQFF
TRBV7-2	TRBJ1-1	CASSLVGPTEAFF
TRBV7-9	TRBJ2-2	CASSLWMGSNTGELFF
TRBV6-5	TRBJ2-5	CASGGMDGDQETQYF
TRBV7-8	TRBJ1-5	CASSLSESNQPQHF
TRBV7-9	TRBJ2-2	CASRARETNTGELFF
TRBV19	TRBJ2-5	CASSQGYSETQYF
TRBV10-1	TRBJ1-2	CASSDRGYGYTF
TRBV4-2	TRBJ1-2	CASSPTGGEYGYTF
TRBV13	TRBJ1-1	CASSLAYPDRGTNTEAFF
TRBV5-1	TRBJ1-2	CASSWGTGANLYGYTF
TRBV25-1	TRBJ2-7	CASSEFGTRILYF
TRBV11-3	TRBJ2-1	CASSRTASSYNEQFF
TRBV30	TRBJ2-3	CAWEGPRTPYTQYF
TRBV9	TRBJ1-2	CASSEWDRYGYTF
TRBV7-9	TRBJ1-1	CASSFGQGLNTEAFF